Sequencing of this TCR beta chain was carried out in a study of identical twins. This clonotype has ten or more counts. The antigen remains undetermined. TCRdb called the 5' RACE reads again in MiXCR, with one record for every CDR3 protein. This sample carries fewer than 500,000 distinct CDR3 sequences, approximately 15% of them seen once, and the ten largest clones take 0.98%. General study results and limits: Abundant beta clonotypes from cord blood had fewer insertions, unlike memory repertoires, which showed none. There was more out-of-frame TCR alpha sharing in monozygotic twins than models estimated.

Trimming cost V 0 bases and J 4 bases, with 10 bases left between them. Germline loops: CDR1 SGHRS, CDR2 YFSETQ. The CDR3 is 14 amino acids. Each donor was a healthy Caucasian. The same specimen was also included in a second study, on yellow fever vaccine responses in identical twins. That paper states: Reports say the vaccine T cell response in twins looked partly convergent and partly personalized.

This chain links TRBV5-1 with TRBJ2-5; D remains ambiguous. The source material was CD4+ T cells sorted from blood. The source is a woman aged 18-35 years in good health. The DNA for the CDR3 is TGCGCCAGCAGCTTGGGGGGAACGAGAGAGACCCAGTACTTC. It encodes CASSLGGTRETQYF.